This is a list of T cell receptor beta chains from one sample in a study of Graves' ophthalmopathy and Graves' hyperthyroidism. TCRdb fed the multiplex PCR reads into MiXCR, producing one record per CDR3 protein. The repertoire holds roughly 380,000 distinct CDR3 sequences, with 15% as singletons. Sequencing was done on a sample of peripheral blood. These receptors were taken from a young woman with stable Graves' hyperthyroidism. CDR3s include the opening cysteine and the closing phenylalanine or tryptophan. The D gene is left open where the match is weak. For some rows the clone size is stated as once, few or many, or as a class when expanded; others skip it.

j_gene,d_gene,abundance,v_gene,CDR3aa,CDR3nt
TRBJ2-4,NA,NA,TRBV19,CASSIDSRPNIKYF,TGTGCCAGTAGTATAGATTCCAGACCCAACATTAAGTACTTC
TRBJ1-5,TRBD1,many,TRBV6-1,CASSATTGGKHF,TGTGCCAGCAGTGCTACGACAGGGGGCAAGCATTTT
TRBJ1-1,NA,many,TRBV3-1,CASSQRENTEAFF,TGTGCCAGCAGCCAGAGGGAGAACACTGAAGCTTTCTTT
TRBJ1-5,NA,NA,TRBV15,CATSRGGGGEQPQHF,TGTGCCACCAGCAGAGGCGGAGGAGGGGAACAGCCCCAGCATTTT
TRBJ1-1,NA,many,TRBV25-1,CASSEGAGAFF,TGTGCCAGCAGTGAAGGGGCCGGGGCTTTCTTT
TRBJ1-5,NA,NA,TRBV5-5,CASSLFHSYQPQHF,TGTGCCAGCAGCTTGTTTCATAGCTATCAGCCGCAGCATTTT
TRBJ1-1,TRBD1,many,TRBV5-1,CASSSRGRGNTEAFF,TGCGCCAGCAGCTCCAGGGGGCGCGGAAACACTGAAGCTTTCTTT
TRBJ2-4,NA,few,TRBV4-1,CASSQVGVGNIKYF,NA
TRBJ2-7,TRBD1,many,TRBV6-2/TRBV6-3,CANSYLRTGGYEQYF,TGTGCCAACAGTTACTTGAGGACAGGGGGCTACGAGCAGTACTTC
TRBJ2-5,NA,many,TRBV7-9,CASSSQQYQETQYF,TGTGCCAGCAGCTCACAACAGTACCAAGAGACCCAGTACTTC
TRBJ2-5,TRBD1,many,TRBV2,CASSADVSRGQETQYF,TGTGCCAGCAGTGCCGACGTATCCAGGGGGCAAGAGACCCAGTACTTC
TRBJ1-5,NA,many,TRBV25-1,CASSPSGASNQPQHF,TGTGCCAGCAGCCCATCGGGTGCGAGCAATCAGCCCCAGCATTTT
TRBJ1-1,NA,many,TRBV12-3/TRBV12-4,CASSFSVSTEAFF,TGTGCCAGCAGTTTTAGCGTCAGCACTGAAGCTTTCTTT
TRBJ1-1,NA,many,TRBV24-1,CATRKTGADTEAFF,TGTGCCACCAGGAAAACAGGTGCGGACACTGAAGCTTTCTTT
TRBJ1-3,TRBD1,many,TRBV7-2,CASSEQGTGNTIYF,TGTGCCAGCAGCGAACAGGGGACTGGAAACACCATATATTTT
TRBJ1-1,NA,NA,TRBV28,CASSLAGYTTEAFF,TGTGCCAGCAGTTTAGCGGGGTATACCACTGAAGCTTTCTTT
TRBJ1-1,NA,many,TRBV6-1,CASSGGSAGNTEAFF,TGTGCCAGCAGTGGAGGTTCGGCCGGGAACACTGAAGCTTTCTTT
TRBJ2-7,NA,many,TRBV15,CATSSSAGQDEQYF,TGTGCCACCAGCAGCAGTGCAGGGCAGGACGAGCAGTACTTC
TRBJ1-5,NA,many,TRBV2,CASSSGTSNQPQHF,TGTGCCAGCAGCTCCGGGACTAGCAATCAGCCCCAGCATTTT
TRBJ2-4,TRBD1,NA,TRBV5-1,CASSLGTGVSKNIQYF,TGCGCCAGCAGCCTCGGGACAGGGGTATCCAAAAACATTCAGTACTTC
TRBJ1-2,NA,few,TRBV27,CASSLLPGPYGYTF,TGTGCCAGCAGTCTCCTACCGGGGCCCTATGGCTACACCTTC
TRBJ1-6,NA,many,TRBV6-1,CASSESPGTNALHF,TGTGCCAGCAGTGAAAGCCCCGGGACCAATGCCCTCCACTTT
TRBJ2-2,NA,NA,TRBV5-1,CASSLVGEPANTGELFF,TGCGCCAGCAGCTTGGTTGGGGAGCCAGCGAACACCGGGGAGCTGTTTTTT
TRBJ2-5,NA,NA,TRBV6-1,CASTPGQETQYF,TGTGCCAGCACCCCAGGGCAAGAGACCCAGTACTTC
TRBJ2-5,NA,many,TRBV5-1,CASSLSGARQETQYF,TGCGCCAGCAGCCTTTCGGGGGCGAGGCAAGAGACCCAGTACTTC
TRBJ1-1,NA,many,TRBV20-1,CSARPGTAGGAFF,TGCAGTGCTAGGCCAGGGACGGCTGGGGGGGCTTTCTTT
TRBJ2-5,NA,many,TRBV27,CASSLGVGTQYF,TGTGCCAGCAGTTTGGGAGTTGGGACCCAGTACTTC
TRBJ2-5,TRBD2,many,TRBV7-2,CASSFGLAGVRQETKYF,TGTGCCAGCAGCTTCGGACTAGCGGGGGTCAGGCAAGAGACCAAGTACTTC
TRBJ1-2,NA,few,TRBV18,CASSPDAAGGGVGYTF,TGTGCCAGCTCACCCGACGCCGCGGGAGGGGGTGTTGGCTACACCTTC
TRBJ1-1,TRBD1,many,TRBV6-2/TRBV6-3,CASNAGGALMVEAFF,TGTGCCAGCAACGCAGGGGGGGCACTCATGGTTGAAGCTTTCTTT
TRBJ2-5,TRBD1,NA,TRBV29-1,CSASTGGLETQYF,TGCAGCGCATCAACAGGGGGGTTGGAGACCCAGTACTTC
TRBJ1-2,NA,many,TRBV11-2,CASSPSTGTYGYTF,TGTGCCAGCAGCCCCTCCACAGGGACCTATGGCTACACCTTC
TRBJ1-1,TRBD1,NA,TRBV5-4,CASSLGAGGPATEAFF,TGTGCCAGCAGCTTGGGGGCAGGGGGGCCGGCCACTGAAGCTTTCTTT
TRBJ2-7,NA,NA,TRBV29-1,CSVLLSGHTYEQYF,TGCAGCGTTTTACTTAGCGGCCATACCTACGAGCAGTACTTC
TRBJ2-7,TRBD1,many,TRBV6-1,CASTEGDRPYEQYF,TGTGCCAGCACCGAAGGGGACAGACCCTACGAGCAGTACTTC
TRBJ2-2,NA,few,TRBV27,CASSWGAAGELFF,TGTGCCAGCAGTTGGGGGGCTGCCGGGGAGCTGTTTTTT
TRBJ1-1,NA,NA,TRBV29-1,CSAFTQTDTEAFF,TGCAGCGCTTTTACTCAGACGGACACTGAAGCTTTCTTT
TRBJ1-6,NA,many,TRBV12-3/TRBV12-4,CASTHTGMDPLHF,TGTGCCAGCACCCATACAGGGATGGACCCCCTCCACTTT
TRBJ1-2,TRBD1,NA,TRBV11-2,CASSLLEAGGGYTF,TGTGCCAGCAGCTTATTAGAGGCAGGGGGTGGCTACACCTTC
TRBJ1-1,NA,NA,TRBV12-3/TRBV12-4,CASSPTRELAFF,TGTGCCAGCAGCCCAACACGGGAACTTGCTTTCTTT
TRBJ1-3,NA,many,TRBV6-2/TRBV6-3,CASKEAGRNSGNTIYF,TGTGCCAGCAAGGAGGCCGGAAGGAACTCTGGAAACACCATATATTTT
TRBJ2-5,TRBD2,many,TRBV6-2/TRBV6-3,CASSYSGREQETQYF,TGTGCCAGCAGTTACTCCGGGCGGGAGCAAGAGACCCAGTACTTC
TRBJ1-3,NA,many,TRBV20-1,CSAQGPGSGNTIYF,TGCAGTGCTCAAGGACCCGGCTCTGGAAACACCATATATTTT
TRBJ2-2,NA,NA,TRBV6-1,CASSEAASHSGELFF,TGTGCCAGCAGTGAAGCGGCCAGTCATTCCGGGGAGCTGTTTTTT
TRBJ1-5,NA,NA,TRBV6-1,CASSEALGQRSNQPQHF,TGTGCCAGCAGTGAAGCCCTCGGGCAGCGCAGCAATCAGCCCCAGCATTTT
TRBJ2-7,NA,NA,TRBV18,CASSPGTPNEQYF,TGTGCCAGCTCACCAGGCACTCCGAACGAGCAGTACTTC
TRBJ1-1,NA,many,TRBV12-3/TRBV12-4,CASSPTSVNTEAFF,TGTGCCAGCAGTCCGACAAGTGTGAACACTGAAGCTTTCTTT
TRBJ1-5,NA,many,TRBV7-2,CASSFSPGGQPQHF,TGTGCCAGCAGCTTTAGTCCGGGGGGTCAGCCCCAGCATTTT